This TCR beta chain is from a study of Ad26.COV2.S vaccination and SARS-CoV-2 variants. Noted treatment: some 20 received Ad26.COV2.S at low or high dose, single or two shots; roughly 5 received placebo; per-sample allocation not given. Day 63 following the first vaccine or placebo injection was when the samples were taken. The donor's status was that of an adult aged 18-55 years in Boston. Details on this clone: Antigen: not known.

Method: immunoSEQ multiplex PCR; TCRdb's copy keeps in-frame clones and lacks some. This table has approximately 350,000 clones, roughly 91% appearing once. Findings of the study overall: TCR breadth and depth estimates may have understated total T cell responses. Non-spike TCR breadth showed similarity between vaccine and placebo recipients.

Unmatched junction bases numbered 5, after V lost 2 bases and J lost 2 bases. Germline CDR1 is MNHEY and CDR2 is SMNVEV (reference sequence). This CDR3 is built from 15 residues. This sequence originates from a person between 18 and 65 years old who received the Ad26.COV2.S COVID-19 vaccine or a placebo. The sequenced sample was peripheral blood, obtained in a trial of Ad26.COV2.S vaccine versus placebo. The J gene is TRBJ1-1, the V gene TRBV27; TRBD1 agrees at 7 bases. The CDR3 DNA reads as TGTGCCAGCAGTTTAAGTCCAGGGGGAAACACTGAAGCTTTCTTT. This codes for CASSLSPGGNTEAFF.